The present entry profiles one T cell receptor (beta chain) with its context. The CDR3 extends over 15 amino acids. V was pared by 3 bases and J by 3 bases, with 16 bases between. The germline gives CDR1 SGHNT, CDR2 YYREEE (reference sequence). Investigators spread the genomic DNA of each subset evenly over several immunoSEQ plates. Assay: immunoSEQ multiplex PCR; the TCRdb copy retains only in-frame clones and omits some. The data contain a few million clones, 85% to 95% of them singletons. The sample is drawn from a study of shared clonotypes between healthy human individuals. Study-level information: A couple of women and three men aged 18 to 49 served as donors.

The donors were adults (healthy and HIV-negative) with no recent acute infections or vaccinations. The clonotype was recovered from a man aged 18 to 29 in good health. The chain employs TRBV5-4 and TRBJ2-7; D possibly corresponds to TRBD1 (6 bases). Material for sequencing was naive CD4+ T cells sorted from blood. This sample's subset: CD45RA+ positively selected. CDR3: CASSSRGSIGYEQYF. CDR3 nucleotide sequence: TGTGCCAGCAGCTCAAGGGGGAGTATCGGCTACGAGCAGTACTTC.